A selection of T cell receptor beta chains follows, all from one sample in a study of blood T cell repertoires in COVID-19. The assay was immunoSEQ multiplex PCR, and TCRdb's table has in-frame clones only and misses some. The sample includes 56,000 or so clones, roughly 84% of them seen just once. Sequenced input: peripheral blood. These receptors were collected from an elderly woman with acute or convalescent COVID-19. Each CDR3 is given with its conserved first and last residue. Fields, in order: J gene, D gene, clone size, V gene, CDR3 protein, CDR3 DNA. D genes are given only for firm matches. Where a row states a size, it is once, few, many or the class of an expanded clone; other rows omit it.

j_call: TRBJ1-4
d_call: -
clone_size: -
v_call: TRBV12-3/TRBV12-4
cdr3_aa: CASSFAAGEKLFF
cdr3_nt: TGTGCCAGCAGTTTTGCGGCGGGTGAAAAACTGTTTTTT

j_call: TRBJ2-1
d_call: TRBD2
clone_size: once
v_call: TRBV3-1/TRBV3-2
cdr3_aa: CASSHLAGEQFF
cdr3_nt: TGTGCCAGCAGCCACCTAGCGGGGGAGCAGTTCTTC

j_call: TRBJ2-7
d_call: -
clone_size: -
v_call: TRBV12-1
cdr3_aa: CASSFEGQSYEQYF
cdr3_nt: TGTGCCAGCAGCTTTGAGGGACAGTCCTACGAGCAGTACTTC

j_call: TRBJ2-2
d_call: -
clone_size: -
v_call: TRBV24-1
cdr3_aa: CATSDGNTGELFF
cdr3_nt: TGTGCCACCAGTGACGGGAACACCGGGGAGCTGTTTTTT

j_call: TRBJ2-7
d_call: -
clone_size: -
v_call: TRBV6-5
cdr3_aa: CASNTAGASSYEQYF
cdr3_nt: TGTGCCAGCAACACGGCGGGGGCCAGCTCCTACGAGCAGTACTTC

j_call: TRBJ2-1
d_call: TRBD1
clone_size: few
v_call: TRBV19
cdr3_aa: CASSIDGTGGDEQFF
cdr3_nt: TGTGCCAGTAGTATAGACGGGACAGGGGGCGATGAGCAGTTCTTC

j_call: TRBJ1-2
d_call: TRBD1
clone_size: -
v_call: TRBV4-2
cdr3_aa: CASSQDRDREYGYTF
cdr3_nt: TGTGCCAGCAGCCAAGACAGAGACAGGGAGTATGGCTACACCTTC

j_call: TRBJ2-1
d_call: TRBD1
clone_size: -
v_call: TRBV2
cdr3_aa: CASSDPGQGWDEQFF
cdr3_nt: TGTGCCAGCAGTGACCCGGGACAGGGGTGGGATGAGCAGTTCTTC

j_call: TRBJ2-3
d_call: -
clone_size: -
v_call: TRBV19
cdr3_aa: CASSASGYTQYF
cdr3_nt: TGTGCCAGTAGTGCATCCGGGTATACGCAGTATTTT

j_call: TRBJ2-1
d_call: -
clone_size: -
v_call: TRBV5-1
cdr3_aa: CASSLGATRGNEQFF
cdr3_nt: TGCGCCAGCAGCTTGGGGGCAACTCGGGGGAATGAGCAGTTCTTC